Detailed here is one T cell receptor (beta chain). The data derive from a study of blood T cell repertoires in COVID-19. Method: immunoSEQ multiplex PCR; TCRdb's copy keeps in-frame clones and lacks some. Of just over 350,000 clones in the sample, about 88% were seen once. Sequenced material: peripheral blood. The origin of this receptor is a woman aged 60-70 years with COVID-19, enrolled during active disease.

CDR3 residues: CAWMMQGKNIQYF. The CDR3 DNA reads as TGTGCCTGGATGATGCAGGGCAAAAACATTCAGTACTTC. The chain uses TRBV30 and TRBJ2-4, with TRBD1 as a possible D gene (5 bases). This CDR3 is built from 13 residues. Germline V gives CDR1 GTSNPN, CDR2 SVGIG (reference sequence). Trimming removed 4 bases at V and 3 bases at J, with 10 bases between.